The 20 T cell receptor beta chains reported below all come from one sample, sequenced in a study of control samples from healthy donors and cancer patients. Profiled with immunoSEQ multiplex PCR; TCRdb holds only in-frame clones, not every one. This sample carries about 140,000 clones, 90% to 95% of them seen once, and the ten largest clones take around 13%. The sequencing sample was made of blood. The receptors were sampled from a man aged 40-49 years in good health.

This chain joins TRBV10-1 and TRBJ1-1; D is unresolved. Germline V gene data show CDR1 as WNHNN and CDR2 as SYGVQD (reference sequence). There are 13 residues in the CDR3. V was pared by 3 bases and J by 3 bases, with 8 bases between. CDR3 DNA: TGCGCCAGCAGTGACAGGTTATACACTGAAGCTTTCTTT. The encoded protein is CASSDRLYTEAFF.

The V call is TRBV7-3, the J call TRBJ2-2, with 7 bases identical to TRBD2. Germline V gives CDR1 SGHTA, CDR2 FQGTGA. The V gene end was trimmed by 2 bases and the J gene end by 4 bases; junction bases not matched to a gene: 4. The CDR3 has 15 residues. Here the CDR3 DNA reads TGTGCCAGCAGCTTAGCGGGAGCGGGCACCGGGGAGCTGTTTTTT. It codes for CASSLAGAGTGELFF.

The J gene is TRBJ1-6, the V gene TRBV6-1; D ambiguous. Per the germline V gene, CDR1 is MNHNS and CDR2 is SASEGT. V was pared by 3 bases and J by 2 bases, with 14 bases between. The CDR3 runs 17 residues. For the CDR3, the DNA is TGTGCCAGCAGTGAGGTCGTCCAGGCAGCCTATAATTCACCCCTCCACTTT. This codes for CASSEVVQAAYNSPLHF.

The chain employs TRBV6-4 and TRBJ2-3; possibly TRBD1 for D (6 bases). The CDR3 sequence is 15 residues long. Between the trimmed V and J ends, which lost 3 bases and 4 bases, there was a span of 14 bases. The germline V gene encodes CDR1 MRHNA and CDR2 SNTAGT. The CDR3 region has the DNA TGTGCCAGCAGTGATGGTCCAACAGGGCCAGATACGCAGTATTTT. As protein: CASSDGPTGPDTQYF.

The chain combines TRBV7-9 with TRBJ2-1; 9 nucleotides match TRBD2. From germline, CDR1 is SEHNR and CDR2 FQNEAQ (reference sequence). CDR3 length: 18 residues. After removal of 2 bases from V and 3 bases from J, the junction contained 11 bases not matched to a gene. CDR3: CASSLPLKSGGRYNEQFF. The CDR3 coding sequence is TGTGCCAGCAGCTTACCCCTAAAAAGCGGGGGGCGCTACAATGAGCAGTTCTTC. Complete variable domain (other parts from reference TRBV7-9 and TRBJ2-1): DTGVSQNPRHKITKRGQNVTFRCDPISEHNRLYWYRQTLGQGPEFLTYFQNEAQLEKSRLLSDRFSAERPKGSFSTLEIQRTEQGDSAMYLCASSLPLKSGGRYNEQFFGPGTRLTVL.

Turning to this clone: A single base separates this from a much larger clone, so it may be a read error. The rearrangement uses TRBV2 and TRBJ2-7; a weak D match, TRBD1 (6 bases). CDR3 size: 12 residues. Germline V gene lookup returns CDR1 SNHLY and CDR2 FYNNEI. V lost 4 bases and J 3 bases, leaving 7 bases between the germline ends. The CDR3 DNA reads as TGTGCCAGCAGTGGACAGGTCTACGAGCAGTACTTC. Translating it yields CASSGQVYEQYF.

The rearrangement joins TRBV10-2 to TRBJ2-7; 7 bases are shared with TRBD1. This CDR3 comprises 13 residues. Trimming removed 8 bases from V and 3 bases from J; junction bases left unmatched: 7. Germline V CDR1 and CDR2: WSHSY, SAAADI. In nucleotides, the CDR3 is TGCGCCAGCGCCCAGGGGGTTGGCTACGAGCAGTACTTC. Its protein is CASAQGVGYEQYF.

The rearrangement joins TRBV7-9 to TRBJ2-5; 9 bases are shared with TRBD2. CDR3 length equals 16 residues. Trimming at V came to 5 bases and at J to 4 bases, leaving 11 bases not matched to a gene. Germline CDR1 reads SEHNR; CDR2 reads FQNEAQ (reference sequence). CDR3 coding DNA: TGTGCCAGCAGCAAAACGCGGGGGGGCCGGCGAGAGACCCAGTACTTC. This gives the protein CASSKTRGGRRETQYF.

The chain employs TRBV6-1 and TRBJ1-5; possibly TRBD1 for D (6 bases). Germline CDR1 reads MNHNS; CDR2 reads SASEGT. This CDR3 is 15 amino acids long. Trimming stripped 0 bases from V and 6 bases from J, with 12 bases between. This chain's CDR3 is CASSEAETGFQPQHF. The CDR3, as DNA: TGTGCCAGCAGTGAAGCGGAGACAGGTTTTCAGCCCCAGCATTTT.

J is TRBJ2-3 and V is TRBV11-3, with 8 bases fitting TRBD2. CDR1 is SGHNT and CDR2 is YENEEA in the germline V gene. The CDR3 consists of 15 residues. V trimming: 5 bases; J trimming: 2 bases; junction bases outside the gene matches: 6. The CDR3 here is CASSPKRGPTDTQYF. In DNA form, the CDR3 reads TGTGCCAGCAGCCCAAAGCGGGGGCCCACAGATACGCAGTATTTT.

CDR3 amino acids: CASSLEQGRNSPLHF. The CDR3 DNA reads as TGTGCCAGCAGCTTAGAACAGGGGAGGAATTCACCCCTCCACTTT. The chain recombines TRBV7-3 with TRBJ1-6; 7 bases align to TRBD1. Germline CDR1 SGHTA, CDR2 FQGTGA. The CDR3 is 15 residues long. With 2 bases clipped from V and 7 bases from J, the junction kept 5 bases outside the gene matches.

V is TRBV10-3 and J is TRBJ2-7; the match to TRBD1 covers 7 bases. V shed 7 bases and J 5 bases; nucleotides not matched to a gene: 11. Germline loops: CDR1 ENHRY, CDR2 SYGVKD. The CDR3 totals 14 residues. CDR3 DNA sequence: TGTGCCATCACCCGAACCCGACAGGGCGACGAGCAGTACTTC. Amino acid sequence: CAITRTRQGDEQYF.

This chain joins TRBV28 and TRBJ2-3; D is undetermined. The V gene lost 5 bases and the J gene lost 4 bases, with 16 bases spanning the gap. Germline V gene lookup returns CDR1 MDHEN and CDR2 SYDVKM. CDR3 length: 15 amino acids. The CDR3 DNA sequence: TGTGCCAGCAGTACCCCTGGGGATGAGCCAGATACGCAGTATTTT. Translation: CASSTPGDEPDTQYF.

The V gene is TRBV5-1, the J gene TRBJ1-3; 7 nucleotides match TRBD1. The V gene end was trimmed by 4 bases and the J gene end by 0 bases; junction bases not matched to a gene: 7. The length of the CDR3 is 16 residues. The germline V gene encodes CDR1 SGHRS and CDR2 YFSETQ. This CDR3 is CASSRGQTSSGNTIYF. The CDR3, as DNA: TGCGCCAGCAGCAGGGGACAGACCAGCTCTGGAAACACCATATATTTT.

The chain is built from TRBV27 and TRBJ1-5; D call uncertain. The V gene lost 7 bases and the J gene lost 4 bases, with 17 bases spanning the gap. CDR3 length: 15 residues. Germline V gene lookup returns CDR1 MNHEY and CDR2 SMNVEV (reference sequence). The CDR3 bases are TGTGCCAGCACCCCAGCGGGGAATGGAAATCAGCCCCAGCATTTT. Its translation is CASTPAGNGNQPQHF.

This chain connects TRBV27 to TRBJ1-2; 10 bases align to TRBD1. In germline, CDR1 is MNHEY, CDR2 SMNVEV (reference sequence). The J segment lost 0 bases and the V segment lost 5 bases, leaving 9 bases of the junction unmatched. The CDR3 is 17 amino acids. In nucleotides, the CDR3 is TGTGCCAGCAGTCCCGGGGACAGGGGATTGCCTAACTATGGCTACACCTTC. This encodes CASSPGDRGLPNYGYTF.

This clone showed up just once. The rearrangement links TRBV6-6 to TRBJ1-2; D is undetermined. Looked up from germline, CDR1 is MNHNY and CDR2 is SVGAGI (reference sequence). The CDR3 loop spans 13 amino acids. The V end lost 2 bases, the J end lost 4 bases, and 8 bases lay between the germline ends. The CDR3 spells CASSYDGFYGYTF. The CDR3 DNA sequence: TGTGCCAGCAGTTACGATGGTTTCTATGGCTACACCTTC.

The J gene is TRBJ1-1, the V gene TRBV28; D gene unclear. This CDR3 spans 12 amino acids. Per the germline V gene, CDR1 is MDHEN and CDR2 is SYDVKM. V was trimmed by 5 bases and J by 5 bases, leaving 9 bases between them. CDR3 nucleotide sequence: TGTGCCAGCAGTCCAAGGGAGACTGAAGCTTTCTTT. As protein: CASSPRETEAFF.

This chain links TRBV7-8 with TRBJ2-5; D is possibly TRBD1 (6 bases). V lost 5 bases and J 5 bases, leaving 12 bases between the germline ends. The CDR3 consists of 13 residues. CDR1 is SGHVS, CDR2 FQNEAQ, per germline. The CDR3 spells CASSNLRGETQYF. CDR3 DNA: TGTGCCAGCAGCAATTTAAGGGGGGAGACCCAGTACTTC. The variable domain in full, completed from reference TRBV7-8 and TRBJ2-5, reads GAGVSQSPRYKVAKRGQDVALRCDPISGHVSLFWYQQALGQGPEFLTYFQNEAQLDKSGLPSDRFFAERPEGSVSTLKIQRTQQEDSAVYLCASSNLRGETQYFGPGTRLLVL.

The CDR3 bases are TGTGCCAGTAGTACCCATCTCGTCATTTCAAACGGCAATGAGCAGTTCTTC. Translated: CASSTHLVISNGNEQFF. The V call is TRBV19, the J call TRBJ2-1; D ambiguous. This CDR3 comprises 17 residues. Trimming removed 4 bases at V and 6 bases at J, with 22 bases between. Germline CDR1 and CDR2: LNHDA and SQIVND (reference sequence).